A single T cell receptor beta chain is shown here with its context. These data originate in a study of control samples from healthy donors and cancer patients. J lost 1 base, V lost 5 bases, and 9 bases had no gene match. Germline CDR1 MNHEY, CDR2 SMNVEV (reference sequence). This CDR3 comprises 16 residues. Sequencing was performed with immunoSEQ multiplex PCR; in TCRdb, only in-frame clones are kept and a portion is missing. Here the sample spans some 150,000 clones, 91% being singletons. What was sequenced was blood. The rearrangement uses TRBV27 and TRBJ2-3, with TRBD1 matching 7 bases. The sequence was obtained from a man between 25 and 39 years old in good health. Written as DNA, the CDR3 is TGTGCCAGCAGTCCGTCCGGGACAGACCGCACAGATACGCAGTATTTT. This sequence encodes CASSPSGTDRTDTQYF.